The 32 T cell receptor beta chains given below trace back to one sample, sequenced in a study of blood T cell repertoires in COVID-19 (dated by TCRdb to 2020 to 2022). The library came from the immunoSEQ multiplex PCR assay. Drawn from immuneACCESS, this table holds only the in-frame rearrangements with V and J called that TCRdb kept. Clones are partly lost; checked studies trace under half to an unresolved V gene and leave the rest unexplained. This sample lists more than 100,000 clones; 88% were detected once. The top ten constitute roughly 2.2% of the sample. Sequencing used peripheral blood. Source of these receptors: a man between 65 and 85 years old with active COVID-19.

The chain has TRBV6-2 or TRBV6-3 and TRBJ2-1; the match to TRBD2 covers 12 bases. With 6 bases clipped from V and 5 bases from J, the junction kept 11 bases outside the gene matches. The CDR3 is 17 amino acids. Per the germline V gene, CDR1 is MNHEY and CDR2 is SVGEGT. The CDR3 DNA sequence: TGTGCCAGCAGCTCCTACTCGACTAGCGGGGGAGACAATGAGCAGTTCTTC. It encodes CASSSYSTSGGDNEQFF.

The chain has TRBV7-9 and TRBJ2-3, with D unclear. This CDR3 has 13 amino acids. Germline V gene lookup returns CDR1 SEHNR and CDR2 FQNEAQ (reference sequence). V was clipped by 5 bases and J by 6 bases, with 12 bases between them. Here the CDR3 reads CASSRVLADTQYF. CDR3 nucleotide sequence: TGTGCCAGCAGCAGAGTACTCGCCGATACGCAGTATTTT.

The chain combines TRBV5-4 with TRBJ2-7; TRBD2 aligns across 8 bases. This CDR3 region has 14 residues. Trimming removed 5 bases from V and 2 bases from J; junction bases left unmatched: 6. Germline CDR1 SGHNT, CDR2 YYREEE (reference sequence). CDR3 coding DNA: TGTGCCAGCAGAACGGCGGGAGGTCCCTACGAGCAGTACTTC. Protein sequence: CASRTAGGPYEQYF.

The chain links TRBV18 to TRBJ1-1, with D tentatively TRBD1 (6 bases). Between the trimmed V and J ends, which lost 3 bases and 8 bases, there was a span of 22 bases. Per germline, CDR1 KGHSH and CDR2 LQKENI. The CDR3 consists of 16 residues. CDR3 protein: CASSPRLQQGLQEAFF. The CDR3 region has the DNA TGTGCCAGCTCACCTAGACTTCAACAGGGCCTTCAGGAAGCTTTCTTT.

The rearrangement joins TRBV13 to TRBJ1-6, with TRBD1 matching 9 bases. This CDR3 spans 16 amino acids. Germline CDR1 and CDR2: PRHDT and FYEKMQ (reference sequence). The V segment lost 5 bases and the J segment 9 bases; nucleotides outside the gene matches: 11. CDR3 region: CASSLLVGTGRSPLHF. CDR3 in DNA: TGTGCCAGCAGCCTCTTAGTAGGGACAGGGCGTTCACCCCTCCACTTT.

The V gene is TRBV20-1, the J gene TRBJ2-7, with TRBD2 as a possible D gene (5 bases). The CDR3 totals 17 residues. From germline, CDR1 is DFQATT and CDR2 SNEGSKA (reference sequence). V lost 3 bases to trimming and J lost 6 bases, with 27 bases between them. CDR3 DNA sequence: TGCAGTGCTAGTTCGGTGGGAGCGACGGGCCCTCTGGGCGAGCAGTACTTC. It translates to CSASSVGATGPLGEQYF.

J is TRBJ2-5 and V is TRBV9, with D maybe TRBD2 (5 bases). Trimming took off 4 bases at V and 2 bases at J, with 6 bases between the two ends. Germline values: CDR1 SGDLS, CDR2 YYNGEE. This CDR3 has 12 amino acids. For the CDR3, the DNA is TGTGCCAGCAGCCGACTACAAGAGACCCAGTACTTC. Protein sequence: CASSRLQETQYF.

The genes are TRBV9 and TRBJ1-1; D unclear. V was pared by 2 bases and J by 0 bases, with 5 bases between. The CDR3 has 13 residues. The V gene's germline CDR1 is SGDLS and CDR2 YYNGEE. CDR3 region: CASSVDLNTEAFF. In nucleotides, the CDR3 is TGTGCCAGCAGCGTCGACTTGAACACTGAAGCTTTCTTT. Drawing the rest from reference TRBV9 and TRBJ1-1, the complete variable domain is DSGVTQTPKHLITATGQRVTLRCSPRSGDLSVYWYQQSLDQGLQFLIQYYNGEERAKGNILERFSAQQFPDLHSELNLSSLELGDSALYFCASSVDLNTEAFFGQGTRLTVV.

V usage is TRBV3-1 (or the pseudogene TRBV3-2) and J usage is TRBJ2-7, with TRBD1 as a possible D gene (6 bases). Germline CDR1 reads LGHDT; CDR2 reads YNNKEL (reference sequence). This CDR3 has 14 residues. V was clipped by 6 bases and J by 0 bases, with 12 bases between them. The CDR3 region has the DNA TGTGCCAGCAGGGACAGCGGAGCCTCCTACGAGCAGTACTTC. This encodes CASRDSGASYEQYF.

DNA for the CDR3: TGTGCCAGCAGTGCCACTAGCGGTAGTTACAATGAGCAGTTCTTC. Encoded protein: CASSATSGSYNEQFF. V gene TRBV28 combines with J gene TRBJ2-1, with 8 bases identical to TRBD2. CDR1 MDHEN and CDR2 SYDVKM come from the germline V gene. J gave up 4 bases and V 5 bases, and 7 bases lay outside the gene matches. This CDR3 is built from 15 residues.

The rearrangement joins TRBV11-2 to TRBJ1-6, with D unresolved. CDR1 is SGHAT, CDR2 FQNNGV, per germline. The CDR3 has 15 residues. V dropped 1 base and J dropped 13 bases, with 17 bases sitting between them. CDR3 in DNA: TGTGCCAGCAGCTTAGCAGGTCGAGATCGCGAGCCCCTCCACTTT. Its protein is CASSLAGRDREPLHF. Combining the CDR3 with reference TRBV11-2 and TRBJ1-6 gives the whole variable domain EAGVAQSPRYKIIEKRQSVAFWCNPISGHATLYWYQQILGQGPKLLIQFQNNGVVDDSQLPKDRFSAERLKGVDSTLKIQPAKLEDSAVYLCASSLAGRDREPLHFGNGTRLTVT.

V gene TRBV4-2 combines with J gene TRBJ2-6, with 7 nucleotides matching TRBD1. Germline V gene data show CDR1 as LGHNA and CDR2 as YNFKEQ. The CDR3 length is 16 residues. Germline trimming cut 2 bases from V and 2 bases from J; bases unmatched to any gene: 3. Here the CDR3 DNA reads TGTGCCAGCAGCCAAACAGGGGCGCCTGGGGCCAACGTCCTGACTTTC. Translating gives CASSQTGAPGANVLTF.

The CDR3 spells CASSPGGGRQPQHF. CDR3 DNA sequence: TGTGCCAGTAGTCCGGGGGGGGGTCGTCAGCCCCAGCATTTT. The V and J genes are TRBV19 and TRBJ1-5; the D gene is possibly TRBD1 (5 bases). Germline lookup yields CDR1 LNHDA and CDR2 SQIVND (reference sequence). CDR3 length: 14 amino acids. Trimming pared 5 bases from V and 6 bases from J, leaving 14 bases between.

Only one count was recorded for this clone. This chain uses TRBV11-3 with TRBJ2-1, with 7 positions matching TRBD1. The CDR3 has 14 amino acids. CDR1 and CDR2 (germline): SGHNT, YENEEA. V gave up 4 bases and J gave up 6 bases; unmatched junction bases: 6. The CDR3 nucleotides are TGTGCCAGCAGCTCCGGGACAGTCCTCAATGAGCAGTTCTTC. Translated, it gives CASSSGTVLNEQFF.

The chain recombines TRBV7-3 with TRBJ2-1, with 8 nucleotides matching TRBD2. This CDR3 has 15 amino acids. With 2 bases clipped from V and 8 bases from J, the junction kept 8 bases outside the gene matches. Germline V CDR1 and CDR2: SGHTA, FQGTGA. Here the CDR3 reads CASSLFRTSMDEQFF. For the CDR3, the DNA is TGTGCCAGCAGCTTATTCAGGACTAGCATGGATGAGCAGTTCTTC.

The chain employs TRBV29-1 and TRBJ2-7; 8 bases are a match to TRBD1. The germline V gene has CDR1 SQVTM and CDR2 ANQGSEA. CDR3 size: 14 residues. J was trimmed by 2 bases and V by 8 bases; bases with no gene match: 11. CDR3 DNA: TGCAGCACCTCAGGGGGCGAATCGCCCTACGAGCAGTACTTC. It codes for CSTSGGESPYEQYF.

The chain combines TRBV11-2 with TRBJ2-3; D unresolved. Between the trimmed V and J ends, which lost 1 base and 6 bases, there was a span of 14 bases. The germline CDR1 and CDR2 sequences are SGHAT and FQNNGV. This CDR3 contains 15 residues. CDR3 DNA sequence: TGTGCCAGCAGCTTAGGGTTGCCGCCGGTGGATACGCAGTATTTT. The encoded protein is CASSLGLPPVDTQYF. The complete variable domain, with remaining parts taken from reference TRBV11-2 and TRBJ2-3, reads EAGVAQSPRYKIIEKRQSVAFWCNPISGHATLYWYQQILGQGPKLLIQFQNNGVVDDSQLPKDRFSAERLKGVDSTLKIQPAKLEDSAVYLCASSLGLPPVDTQYFGPGTRLTVL.

The chain links TRBV11-3 to TRBJ2-2, with 8 bases identical to TRBD1. CDR1 and CDR2 (germline): SGHNT, YENEEA. This CDR3 is built from 16 residues. The J segment lost 0 bases and the V segment lost 6 bases, leaving 6 bases of the junction unmatched. CDR3 in amino acids: CASSRGQGSNTGELFF. The CDR3 coding sequence is TGTGCCAGCAGTCGCGGACAGGGATCGAACACCGGGGAGCTGTTTTTT. Together with reference TRBV11-3 and TRBJ2-2, the CDR3 gives the full variable domain: EAGVVQSPRYKIIEKKQPVAFWCNPISGHNTLYWYLQNLGQGPELLIRYENEEAVDDSQLPKDRFSAERLKGVDSTLKIQPAELGDSAVYLCASSRGQGSNTGELFFGEGSRLTVL.

The CDR3 DNA sequence: TGTGCCAGCACCCGAGCTAACGAGCAGTACTTC. Protein sequence: CASTRANEQYF. The chain is built from TRBV6-5 and TRBJ2-7, with D unclear. Trimming removed 7 bases at V and 5 bases at J, with 9 bases between. The CDR3 contains 11 residues. The germline V gene encodes CDR1 MNHEY and CDR2 SVGAGI.

The chain carries TRBV10-1 and TRBJ2-7; maybe TRBD1 (5 bases). The CDR3 length is 11 residues. Germline CDR1 is WNHNN and CDR2 is SYGVQD (reference sequence). Trimming took off 7 bases at V and 5 bases at J, with 9 bases between the two ends. CDR3 sequence: CASIPGNEQYF. In nucleotides, the CDR3 is TGCGCCAGCATTCCAGGGAACGAGCAGTACTTC.

V and J are TRBV7-2 and TRBJ2-3, with D possibly being TRBD2 (5 bases). CDR1 SGHTA and CDR2 FQGNSA come from the germline V gene. V lost 4 bases and J 11 bases, leaving 13 bases between the germline ends. The CDR3 covers 12 residues. This CDR3 is CASSYGRGLQYF. The CDR3 DNA is TGTGCCAGCAGCTACGGGCGCGGGCTGCAGTATTTT. Complete variable domain (other parts from reference TRBV7-2 and TRBJ2-3): GAGVSQSPSNKVTEKGKDVELRCDPISGHTALYWYRQSLGQGLEFLIYFQGNSAPDKSGLPSDRFSAERTGGSVSTLTIQRTQQEDSAVYLCASSYGRGLQYFGPGTRLTVL.

This clone was picked up a small number of times. The rearrangement joins TRBV5-1 to TRBJ1-1; 8 bases are a match to TRBD1. Germline-derived CDR1 and CDR2 are SGHRS and YFSETQ. V dropped 4 bases and J dropped 1; count of bases not matched to a gene: 3. The CDR3 runs to 14 residues. The CDR3 region is CASSITGGNTEAFF. For the CDR3, the DNA is TGCGCCAGCAGCATAACAGGGGGGAACACTGAAGCTTTCTTT. Full variable domain (remainder filled in from reference TRBV5-1 and TRBJ1-1): KAGVTQTPRYLIKTRGQQVTLSCSPISGHRSVSWYQQTPGQGLQFLFEYFSETQRNKGNFPGRFSGRQFSNSRSEMNVSTLELGDSALYLCASSITGGNTEAFFGQGTRLTVV.

The chain joins TRBV3-1 (or the pseudogene TRBV3-2) to TRBJ1-1; possible D gene TRBD1, 5 bases. Trimming removed 1 base from V and 4 bases from J, with 7 bases in between. The germline gives CDR1 LGHDT, CDR2 YNNKEL (reference sequence). The CDR3 runs to 13 residues. DNA for the CDR3: TGTGCCAGCAGCCAAGCGGGGGTCACTGAAGCTTTCTTT. Its translation is CASSQAGVTEAFF.

The V gene is TRBV5-6, the J gene TRBJ1-1, with D uncertain. The V gene lost 4 bases and the J gene lost 2 bases, with 15 bases spanning the gap. The CDR3 has 15 amino acids. The germline V gene encodes CDR1 SGHDT and CDR2 YYEEEE. CDR3: CASSHRNRVNTEAFF. Here the CDR3 DNA reads TGTGCCAGCAGCCATCGAAACAGAGTAAACACTGAAGCTTTCTTT.

This clone appeared once. CDR3 sequence reads: CASRAGVGPLHF. As DNA, the CDR3 is TGTGCCAGCAGGGCAGGGGTCGGACCCCTCCACTTT. The chain joins TRBV2 to TRBJ1-6; weak D call: TRBD1 (6 bases). The length of the CDR3 is 12 residues. Between the trimmed V and J ends, which lost 6 bases and 12 bases, there was a span of 12 bases. Germline CDR1 reads SNHLY; CDR2 reads FYNNEI. Full variable domain (outside the CDR3, taken from reference TRBV2 and TRBJ1-6): EPEVTQTPSHQVTQMGQEVILRCVPISNHLYFYWYRQILGQKVEFLVSFYNNEISEKSEIFDDQFSVERPDGSNFTLKIRSTKLEDSAMYFCASRAGVGPLHFGNGTRLTVT.

This sequence joins TRBV5-1 and TRBJ2-3, with 9 nucleotides matching TRBD2. V gave up 4 bases and J gave up 3 bases; unmatched junction bases: 9. The CDR3 length is 16 residues. Germline loops: CDR1 SGHRS, CDR2 YFSETQ. CDR3 loop: CASSHQIAGDTDTQYF. The CDR3 DNA reads as TGCGCCAGCAGCCACCAGATAGCGGGAGATACAGATACGCAGTATTTT.

The CDR3 nucleotides read TGCGCCAGCACCCCCCGACAGGGACTGTCCTGGAACACTGAAGCTTTCTTT. As protein: CASTPRQGLSWNTEAFF. The chain uses TRBV4-1 and TRBJ1-1, with 7 bases aligning to TRBD1. The J segment lost 1 base and the V segment lost 7 bases, leaving 15 bases of the junction unmatched. Germline CDR1 is MGHRA and CDR2 is YSYEKL. The CDR3 sequence is 17 residues long.

The chain uses TRBV3-1 (or the pseudogene TRBV3-2) and TRBJ2-7; weak D call: TRBD1 (6 bases). The V end was cut by 5 bases, the J end by 7 bases, with 21 bases between. In germline, CDR1 is LGHDT, CDR2 YNNKEL (reference sequence). The CDR3 is made up of 15 amino acids. The CDR3, as DNA: TGTGCCAGCAGCTACGAAGGAACAGGGACGGGGGAGCAGTACTTC. This gives the protein CASSYEGTGTGEQYF.

This clone showed up just once. Other nucleotide sequences in the sample specify the same CDR3. The chain uses TRBV12-3 or TRBV12-4 and TRBJ2-7; TRBD1 matches 7 bases. The CDR3 has 13 amino acids. J gave up 5 bases and V 5 bases, and 6 bases lay outside the gene matches. The chain's CDR3 is CASSLRGGNEQYF. In DNA form, the CDR3 reads TGTGCCAGCAGTCTTCGAGGGGGCAACGAGCAGTACTTC.

CDR3 in DNA: TGTGCCAGCAGCAACCAAGGGGGCAGGGGAAATTCACCCCTCCACTTT. This sequence encodes CASSNQGGRGNSPLHF. The J gene is TRBJ1-6, the V gene TRBV5-6; TRBD1 matches 7 bases. V shed 4 bases, J shed 7 bases, and the junction held 11 bases outside the gene matches. The CDR3 consists of 16 residues. Germline-derived CDR1 and CDR2 are SGHDT and YYEEEE.

The chain uses TRBV28 and TRBJ2-7; a weak D match, TRBD1 (6 bases). The V and J ends lost 2 bases and 2 bases respectively, with 10 bases between them. Germline-derived CDR1 and CDR2 are MDHEN and SYDVKM. This CDR3 is 14 amino acids long. The DNA for the CDR3 is TGTGCCAGCAGTTTAAAGGGACACCCCTACGAGCAGTACTTC. Its protein is CASSLKGHPYEQYF.

The genes are TRBV27 and TRBJ2-7; 7 bases line up with TRBD1. The trim removed 5 bases at V and 7 bases at J, leaving 11 bases unmatched. CDR3 length: 14 residues. Germline CDR1 reads MNHEY; CDR2 reads SMNVEV (reference sequence). This CDR3 reads CASSNHIQGREQYF. Here the CDR3 DNA reads TGTGCCAGCAGTAACCACATACAGGGGCGAGAGCAGTACTTC.